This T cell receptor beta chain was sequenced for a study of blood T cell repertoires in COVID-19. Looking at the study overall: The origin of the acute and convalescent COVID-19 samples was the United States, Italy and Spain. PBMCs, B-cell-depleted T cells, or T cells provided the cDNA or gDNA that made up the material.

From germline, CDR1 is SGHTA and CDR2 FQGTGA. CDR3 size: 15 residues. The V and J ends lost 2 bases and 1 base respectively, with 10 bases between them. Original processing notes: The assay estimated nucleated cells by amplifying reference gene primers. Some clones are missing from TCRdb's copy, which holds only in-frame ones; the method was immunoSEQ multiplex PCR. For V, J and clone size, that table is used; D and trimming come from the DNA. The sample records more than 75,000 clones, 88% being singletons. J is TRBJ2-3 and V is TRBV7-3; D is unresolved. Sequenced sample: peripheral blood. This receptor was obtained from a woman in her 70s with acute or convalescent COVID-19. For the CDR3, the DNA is TGTGCCAGCAGCTTACAGGCACCCCGCACAGATACGCAGTATTTT. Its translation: CASSLQAPRTDTQYF. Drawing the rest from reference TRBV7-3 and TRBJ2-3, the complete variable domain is GAGVSQTPSNKVTEKGKYVELRCDPISGHTALYWYRQSLGQGPEFLIYFQGTGAADDSGLPNDRFFAVRPEGSVSTLKIQRTERGDSAVYLCASSLQAPRTDTQYFGPGTRLTVL.